This T cell receptor beta chain emerged from a study of cytomegalovirus exposure and HLA in healthy donors. 60 Vbeta and 13 Jbeta primers were used in PCR. Assay used: immunoSEQ multiplex PCR; TCRdb lists only in-frame clones, some missing. Here the sample spans 130,000 to 150,000 clones, around 74% being singletons. CDR1 is LGHNA, CDR2 YSLEER, per germline. CDR3 length: 16 residues. V dropped 0 bases and J dropped 1; count of bases not matched to a gene: 4. Sequenced sample: PBMCs. This chain joins TRBV4-3 and TRBJ1-1; 8 positions agree with TRBD1. The receptor comes from a man aged 18 to 30 in good health and CMV-seropositive. DNA of the CDR3: TGCGCCAGCAGCCAAGATTTTACAGGGGGGAACACTGAAGCTTTCTTT. Translating gives CASSQDFTGGNTEAFF.